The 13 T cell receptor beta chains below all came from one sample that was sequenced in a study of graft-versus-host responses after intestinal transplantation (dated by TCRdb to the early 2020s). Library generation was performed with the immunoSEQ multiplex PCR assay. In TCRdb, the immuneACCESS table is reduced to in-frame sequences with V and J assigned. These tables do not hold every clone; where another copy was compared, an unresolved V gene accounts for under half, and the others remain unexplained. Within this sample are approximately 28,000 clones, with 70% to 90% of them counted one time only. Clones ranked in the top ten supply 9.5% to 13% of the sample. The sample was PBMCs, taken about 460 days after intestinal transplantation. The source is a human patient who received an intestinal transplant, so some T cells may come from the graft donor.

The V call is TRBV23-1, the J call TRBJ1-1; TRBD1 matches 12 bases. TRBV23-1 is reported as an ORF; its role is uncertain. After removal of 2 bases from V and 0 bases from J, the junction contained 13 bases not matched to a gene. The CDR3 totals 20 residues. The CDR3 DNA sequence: TGCGCCAGCAGTCAACCCCGGGACAGGGGGCCACCTGGAATGAACACTGAAGCTTTCTTT. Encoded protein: CASSQPRDRGPPGMNTEAFF.

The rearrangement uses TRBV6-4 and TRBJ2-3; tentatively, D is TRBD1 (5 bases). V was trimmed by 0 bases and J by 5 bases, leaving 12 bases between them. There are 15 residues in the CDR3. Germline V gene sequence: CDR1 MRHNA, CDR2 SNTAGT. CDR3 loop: CASSDSVGAKDTQYF. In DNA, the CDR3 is TGTGCCAGCAGTGACTCGGTAGGGGCAAAAGATACGCAGTATTTT.

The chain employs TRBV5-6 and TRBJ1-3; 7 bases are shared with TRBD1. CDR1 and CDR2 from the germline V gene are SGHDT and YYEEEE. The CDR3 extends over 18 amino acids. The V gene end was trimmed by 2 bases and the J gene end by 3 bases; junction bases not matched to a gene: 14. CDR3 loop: CASSFRGSRISNGNTIYF. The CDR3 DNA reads TGTGCCAGCAGCTTCAGGGGGTCCAGGATTTCGAATGGAAACACCATATATTTT. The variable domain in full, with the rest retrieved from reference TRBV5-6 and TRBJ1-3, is DAGVTQSPTHLIKTRGQQVTLRCSPKSGHDTVSWYQQALGQGPQFIFQYYEEEERQRGNFPDRFSGHQFPNYSSELNVNALLLGDSALYLCASSFRGSRISNGNTIYFGEGSWLTVV.

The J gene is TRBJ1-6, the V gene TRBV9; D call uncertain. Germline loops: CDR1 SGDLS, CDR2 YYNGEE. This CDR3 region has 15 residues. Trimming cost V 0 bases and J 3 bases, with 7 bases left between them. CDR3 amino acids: CASSVDSHYNSPLHF. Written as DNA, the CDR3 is TGTGCCAGCAGCGTAGACAGCCACTATAATTCACCCCTCCACTTT.

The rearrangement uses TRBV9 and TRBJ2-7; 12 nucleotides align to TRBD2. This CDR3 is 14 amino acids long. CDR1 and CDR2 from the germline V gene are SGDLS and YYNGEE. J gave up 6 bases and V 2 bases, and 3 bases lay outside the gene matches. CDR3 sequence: CASSVGLAGGEQYF. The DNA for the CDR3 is TGTGCCAGCAGCGTGGGACTAGCGGGCGGCGAGCAGTACTTC.

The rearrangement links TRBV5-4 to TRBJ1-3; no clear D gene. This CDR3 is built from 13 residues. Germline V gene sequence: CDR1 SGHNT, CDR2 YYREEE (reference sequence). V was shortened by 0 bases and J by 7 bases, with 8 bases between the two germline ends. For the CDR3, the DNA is TGTGCCAGCAGCTTGGACAGCGGGAACACCATATATTTT. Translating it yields CASSLDSGNTIYF.

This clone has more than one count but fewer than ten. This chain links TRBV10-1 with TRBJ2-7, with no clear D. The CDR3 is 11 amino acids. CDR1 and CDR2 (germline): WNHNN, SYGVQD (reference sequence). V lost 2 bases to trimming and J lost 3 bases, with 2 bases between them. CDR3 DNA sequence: TGCGCCAGCAGTGAGCACTACGAGCAGTACTTC. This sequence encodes CASSEHYEQYF.

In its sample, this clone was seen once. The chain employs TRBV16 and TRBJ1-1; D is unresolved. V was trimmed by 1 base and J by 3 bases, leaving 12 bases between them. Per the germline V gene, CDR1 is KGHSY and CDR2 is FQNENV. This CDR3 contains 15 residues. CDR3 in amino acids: CASSQFLSEYTEAFF. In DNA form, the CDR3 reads TGTGCCAGCAGCCAATTCCTATCGGAATACACTGAAGCTTTCTTT.

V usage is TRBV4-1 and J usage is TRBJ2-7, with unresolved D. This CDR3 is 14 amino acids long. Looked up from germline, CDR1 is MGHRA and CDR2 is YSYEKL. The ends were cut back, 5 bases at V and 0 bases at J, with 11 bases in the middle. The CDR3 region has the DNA TGCGCCAGCAGCGGCCGACTGGACTCCTACGAGCAGTACTTC. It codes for CASSGRLDSYEQYF.

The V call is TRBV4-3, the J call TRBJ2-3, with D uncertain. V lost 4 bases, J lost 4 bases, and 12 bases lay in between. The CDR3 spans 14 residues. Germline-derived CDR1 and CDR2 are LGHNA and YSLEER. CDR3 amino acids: CASSPRRRADTQYF. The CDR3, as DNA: TGCGCCAGCAGCCCCCGCCGTAGAGCAGATACGCAGTATTTT.

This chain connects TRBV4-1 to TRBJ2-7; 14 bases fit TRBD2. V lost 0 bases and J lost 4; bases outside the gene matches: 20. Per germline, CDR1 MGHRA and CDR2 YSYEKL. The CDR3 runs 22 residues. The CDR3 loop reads CASSQDPLRGTSGRIRAYEQYF. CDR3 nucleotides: TGCGCCAGCAGCCAAGATCCTTTGCGCGGGACTAGCGGGAGAATTAGAGCTTACGAGCAGTACTTC.

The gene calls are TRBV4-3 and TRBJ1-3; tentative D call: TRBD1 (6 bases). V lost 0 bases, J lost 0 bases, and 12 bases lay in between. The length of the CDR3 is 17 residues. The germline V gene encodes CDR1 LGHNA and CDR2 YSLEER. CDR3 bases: TGCGCCAGCAGCCAAGATCGGGACACCTACTCTGGAAACACCATATATTTT. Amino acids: CASSQDRDTYSGNTIYF.

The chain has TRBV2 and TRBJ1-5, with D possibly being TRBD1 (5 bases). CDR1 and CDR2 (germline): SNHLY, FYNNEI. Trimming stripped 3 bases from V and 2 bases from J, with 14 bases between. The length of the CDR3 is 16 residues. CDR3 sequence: CASSEGRAVGNQPQHF. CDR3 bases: TGTGCCAGCAGTGAGGGCAGGGCCGTCGGCAATCAGCCCCAGCATTTT.